This TCR beta chain was obtained from a study of blood T cell repertoires in COVID-19. At the level of the study: PBMCs, B-cell-depleted T cells, or T cells provided the cDNA or gDNA that made up the material.

The V end lost 4 bases, the J end lost 1 base, and 11 bases lay between the germline ends. Germline V gene lookup returns CDR1 SGDLS and CDR2 YYNGEE. CDR3 size: 14 residues. As processed by the authors: Reference gene primer amplification yielded estimated nucleated cell counts. Produced via immunoSEQ multiplex PCR; TCRdb's table is partial and in-frame only. V and J calls and clone size are copied from that table; D and trimming were computed from the DNA. The sample holds some 260,000 clones, 82% seen once. The chain uses TRBV9 and TRBJ2-5, with D perhaps matching TRBD2 (6 bases). The sequence derives from a woman aged 18-29 years with acute or convalescent COVID-19. Sequenced input: peripheral blood. The CDR3 is CASSSGSVQETQYF. The CDR3 nucleotides are TGTGCCAGCAGCTCCGGGAGCGTCCAAGAGACCCAGTACTTC.